The source of this TCR beta chain is a study of response to subunit inactivated influenza vaccine (dated by TCRdb to the late 2010s). Regarding the study in general: The study used deep quantitative T cell receptor repertoire profiling to track responses to a trivalent subunit inactivated influenza vaccine. What the work shows at the level of the full study, not this receptor alone: According to the authors, only a limited number of new T cells may be recruited by each seasonal influenza vaccination.

The library was obtained by RT-PCR. Sequencing relied on an Illumina HiSeq 2500. TCRdb reran the public reads through fastp at Q25 and MiXCR, keeping productive beta chains. Records with the same CDR3 protein are collapsed into one entry carrying the most frequent genes and DNA. A total of hundreds of thousands of distinct CDR3 sequences appear in this sample, under 15% of them only once. The ten largest clones capture roughly 13% of the sample. Measured from the cysteine to the phenylalanine, the CDR3 is 15 residues long. The read is trimmed to its CDR3 DNA, 45 bases read in frame from base 1. V is shortened by 4 bases, J by 1 base, and the region joining them spans 17 bases. CDR1 DFQATT and CDR2 SNEGSKA were looked up in the germline V gene (reference sequence). The label giving this sample's time point can be read as: 45 days after influenza vaccine administration. This clonotype has only a few counts. The specificity of this receptor is unknown. There are no base qualities to consult, and no much larger clone falls within one base.

The TCR sequence derives from a man aged 50 to 60 who received an inactivated influenza vaccine. Donor details come from another sample of the same person, matched by shared clones. The chain links TRBV20-1 with TRBJ2-7; matching of 6 bases hints at TRBD2 as the D gene. The specimen comprised PBMCs from blood, sampled roughly 46 days after vaccination. The CDR3 loop reads CSATLVRGGSYEQYF. In nucleotides, the sequence is TGCAGTGCTACGCTTGTGCGGGGCGGATCCTACGAGCAGTACTTC.